This T cell receptor beta chain was documented in a study of T cell responses to AZD1222 COVID-19 vaccine. The repertoire was sequenced with immunoSEQ multiplex PCR; TCRdb's copy has only in-frame clones and lacks some. The data hold some 150,000 clones, with around 90% observed a single time. Investigators merged groups given second doses at roughly 4 or roughly 12 weeks. This CDR3 has 13 residues. The V end lost 0 bases, the J end lost 5 bases, and 8 bases lay between the germline ends. The germline gives CDR1 SGHRS, CDR2 YFSETQ. The sequenced sample was peripheral blood, obtained 28 days after the second AZD1222 dose. This TCR was sampled from an adult who received the AZD1222 COVID-19 vaccine. V usage is TRBV5-1 and J usage is TRBJ1-1, with a weak D call TRBD1 (6 bases). Here the CDR3 reads CASSLGGPTEAFF. DNA for the CDR3: TGCGCCAGCAGCTTGGGGGGGCCAACTGAAGCTTTCTTT. The full variable domain, completed using reference TRBV5-1 and TRBJ1-1, is KAGVTQTPRYLIKTRGQQVTLSCSPISGHRSVSWYQQTPGQGLQFLFEYFSETQRNKGNFPGRFSGRQFSNSRSEMNVSTLELGDSALYLCASSLGGPTEAFFGQGTRLTVV.